This TCR beta chain was recorded in a study of blood T cell repertoires in COVID-19. V lost 9 bases to trimming and J lost 2 bases; unmatched junction nucleotides: 8. Germline CDR1 reads SGHNT; CDR2 reads YYREEE (reference sequence). The CDR3 totals 16 residues. Profiled with immunoSEQ multiplex PCR; TCRdb holds only in-frame clones, not every one. The sample has some 70,000 clones; around nine tenths are singletons. The receptor was derived from a woman between 50 and 59 years old with COVID-19, enrolled during active disease. The gene calls are TRBV5-4 and TRBJ2-2, with 12 positions matching TRBD2. The sample taken for sequencing was peripheral blood. This CDR3 reads CAIPGLAGSNTGELFF. Here the CDR3 DNA reads TGTGCCATTCCTGGACTAGCGGGATCAAACACCGGGGAGCTGTTTTTT.